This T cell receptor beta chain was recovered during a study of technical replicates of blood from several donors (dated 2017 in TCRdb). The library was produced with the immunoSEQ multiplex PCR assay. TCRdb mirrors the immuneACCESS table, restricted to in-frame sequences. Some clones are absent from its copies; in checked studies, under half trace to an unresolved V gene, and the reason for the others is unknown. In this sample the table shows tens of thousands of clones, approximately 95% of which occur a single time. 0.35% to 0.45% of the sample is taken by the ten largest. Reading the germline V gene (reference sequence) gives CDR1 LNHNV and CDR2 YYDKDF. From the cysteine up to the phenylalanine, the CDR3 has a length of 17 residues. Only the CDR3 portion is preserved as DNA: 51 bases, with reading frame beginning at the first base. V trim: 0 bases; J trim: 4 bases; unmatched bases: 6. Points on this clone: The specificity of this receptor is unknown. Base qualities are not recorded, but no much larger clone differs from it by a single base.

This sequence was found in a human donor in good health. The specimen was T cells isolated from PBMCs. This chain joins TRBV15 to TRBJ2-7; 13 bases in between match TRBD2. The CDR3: CATSRDLTSGRDYEQYF. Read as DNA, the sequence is TGTGCCACCAGCAGAGATTTAACTAGCGGGAGGGATTACGAGCAGTACTTC.